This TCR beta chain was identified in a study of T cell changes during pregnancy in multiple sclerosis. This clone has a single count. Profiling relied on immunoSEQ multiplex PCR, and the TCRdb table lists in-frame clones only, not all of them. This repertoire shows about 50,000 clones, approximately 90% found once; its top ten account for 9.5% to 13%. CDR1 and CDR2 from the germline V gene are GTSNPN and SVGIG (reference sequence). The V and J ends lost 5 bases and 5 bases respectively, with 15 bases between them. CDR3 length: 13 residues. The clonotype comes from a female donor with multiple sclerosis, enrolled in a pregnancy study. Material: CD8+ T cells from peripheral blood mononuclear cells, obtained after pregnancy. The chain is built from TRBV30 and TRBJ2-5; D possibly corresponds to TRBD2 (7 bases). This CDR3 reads CAWSGGGGETQYF. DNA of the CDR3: TGTGCCTGGTCCGGCGGGGGCGGGGAGACCCAGTACTTC. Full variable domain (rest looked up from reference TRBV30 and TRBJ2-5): SQTIHQWPATLVQPVGSPLSLECTVEGTSNPNLYWYRQAAGRGLQLLFYSVGIGQISSEVPQNLSASRPQDRQFILSSKKLLLSDSGFYLCAWSGGGGETQYFGPGTRLLVL.